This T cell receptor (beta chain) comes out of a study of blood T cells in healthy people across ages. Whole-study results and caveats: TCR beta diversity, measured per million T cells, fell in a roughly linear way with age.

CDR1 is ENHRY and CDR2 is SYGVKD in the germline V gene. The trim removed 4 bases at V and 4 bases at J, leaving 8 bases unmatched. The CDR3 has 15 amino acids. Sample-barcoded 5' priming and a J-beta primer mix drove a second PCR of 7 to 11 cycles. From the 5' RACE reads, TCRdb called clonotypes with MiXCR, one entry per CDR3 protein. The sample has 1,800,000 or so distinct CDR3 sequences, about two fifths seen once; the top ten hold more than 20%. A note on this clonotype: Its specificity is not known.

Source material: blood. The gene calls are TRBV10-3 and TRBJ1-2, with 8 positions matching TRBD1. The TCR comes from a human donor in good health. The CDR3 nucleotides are TGTGCCATCAGTGGTACGACAGGGGATACCTATGGCTACACCTTC. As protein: CAISGTTGDTYGYTF.